The 5 T cell receptor beta chains presented below share a single source sample, sequenced in a study of cytomegalovirus exposure and HLA in healthy donors. Using immunoSEQ multiplex PCR, the repertoire was profiled, and TCRdb retains in-frame clones only, with some absent. The table shows approximately 270,000 clones, with 85% to 90% occurring only once. The sequencing input was PBMCs. The receptor source for this set is a woman between 18 and 29 years old in good health and CMV-seronegative.

The chain employs TRBV19 and TRBJ2-7; D possibly corresponds to TRBD2 (5 bases). This CDR3 has 13 amino acids. Per germline, CDR1 LNHDA and CDR2 SQIVND (reference sequence). The V and J ends lost 3 bases and 2 bases respectively, with 8 bases between them. In DNA form, the CDR3 reads TGTGCCAGTAGTATGCGAGGGCCCTACGAGCAGTACTTC. It encodes CASSMRGPYEQYF. The entire variable domain, with the rest obtained from reference TRBV19 and TRBJ2-7, is as follows: DGGITQSPKYLFRKEGQNVTLSCEQNLNHDAMYWYRQDPGQGLRLIYYSQIVNDFQKGDIAEGYSVSREKKESFPLTVTSAQKNPTAFYLCASSMRGPYEQYFGPGTRLTVT.

This rearrangement joins TRBV29-1 to TRBJ1-5, with unresolved D. V was trimmed by 4 bases and J by 5 bases, leaving 6 bases between them. In germline, CDR1 is SQVTM, CDR2 ANQGSEA. This CDR3 spans 11 amino acids. In nucleotides, the CDR3 is TGCAGCGTTGCCCAGGATCAGCCCCAGCATTTT. It translates to CSVAQDQPQHF.

The rearrangement uses TRBV29-1 and TRBJ2-5, with D perhaps matching TRBD1 (6 bases). Trimming removed 0 bases at V and 3 bases at J, with 14 bases between. This CDR3 is 15 amino acids long. Germline V gene data show CDR1 as SQVTM and CDR2 as ANQGSEA. CDR3 amino acids: CSVEDPGRGEETQYF. The DNA of the CDR3 is TGCAGCGTTGAAGATCCTGGCAGGGGAGAAGAGACCCAGTACTTC.

The chain recombines TRBV5-5 with TRBJ2-7; TRBD1 matches at 8 bases. Germline values: CDR1 SGHKS, CDR2 YYEKEE (reference sequence). The CDR3 sequence is 14 residues long. After removal of 2 bases from V and 12 bases from J, the junction contained 13 bases not matched to a gene. The CDR3 loop reads CASSLDRGVDPGYF. The CDR3 nucleotides read TGTGCCAGCAGCTTAGACAGGGGCGTTGATCCAGGGTACTTC.

As regards this clone: The same CDR3 also results from other DNA sequences found in this sample. The genes are TRBV18 and TRBJ1-5; maybe TRBD1 (5 bases). This CDR3 contains 14 residues. Per germline, CDR1 KGHSH and CDR2 LQKENI. The V gene lost 6 bases and the J gene lost 2 bases, with 11 bases spanning the gap. The CDR3 region has the DNA TGTGCCAGCTCCCCGGGAGGGGGCAATCAGCCCCAGCATTTT. Amino acid sequence: CASSPGGGNQPQHF. The whole variable domain, filled in from reference TRBV18 and TRBJ1-5, reads NAGVMQNPRHLVRRRGQEARLRCSPMKGHSHVYWYRQLPEEGLKFMVYLQKENIIDESGMPKERFSAEFPKEGPSILRIQQVVRGDSAAYFCASSPGGGNQPQHFGDGTRLSIL.